The following is a T cell receptor beta chain sequence with its context. The antigen is undetermined. Sequencing used immunoSEQ multiplex PCR; TCRdb keeps in-frame clones, though not all of them. Of around 120,000 clones listed, 88% are singletons. This entry is derived from a study of T cell responses to AZD1222 COVID-19 vaccine. Study-wide background: The study pooled second doses at about 4 or about 12 weeks. Study-level points and caveats: Vaccine-related CD4 TCRs covered spike, predominating at 160-218 and 743-854. Baseline antibody screening turned up just a handful of seropositive AZD1222 recipients.

CDR3 length: 14 residues. Trimming cost V 4 bases and J 3 bases; bases outside gene matches: 5. CDR1 LGHDT and CDR2 YNNKEL come from the germline V gene (reference sequence). The clonotype comes from an adult in good health. V gene TRBV3-1 (or the pseudogene TRBV3-2) combines with J gene TRBJ1-2; 7 bases are shared with TRBD1. The sample in question was peripheral blood, obtained on day 0 of AZD1222 vaccination. The CDR3 spells CASSPPDRDYGYTF. The CDR3 coding sequence is TGTGCCAGCAGCCCGCCCGACAGGGACTATGGCTACACCTTC.